A single TCR beta chain is shown here with its context. Its antigen is unknown. Germline lookup yields CDR1 SGHNT and CDR2 YYREEE (reference sequence). Deletions cut 0 bases from V and 5 bases from J, with 20 bases between. This CDR3 is 17 amino acids long. Some clones are missing from TCRdb's copy, which holds only in-frame ones; the method was immunoSEQ multiplex PCR. The data show around 76,000 clones, with 75% to 85% seen just once and approximately 0.65% held by the top ten. This record comes from a study of OX40 agonist ivuxolimab in advanced cancers. The overall study: Patients were given ivuxolimab, an antibody that agonizes OX40 (CD134). Head and neck, renal cell, melanoma or hepatocellular carcinoma were the cancers that dose-escalation patients had. General study results and limits: The CD4+ and CD8+ T cells in the blood had expanded clonally by week 6 at 0.1 to 3.0 mg/kg. Some patients without response likewise showed low normalized clonal expansion.

The sequence came from an adult with an advanced solid tumor such as melanoma, head and neck, liver or kidney cancer. The sample here was CD4+ or CD8+ T cells sorted from blood, taken in a trial of the OX40 agonist ivuxolimab. The rearrangement links TRBV5-4 to TRBJ2-5, with D perhaps matching TRBD1 or TRBD2 (5 bases each). As DNA, the CDR3 is TGTGCCAGCAGCTTGGGCGGCTCACGGGGCAACGCGGAGACCCAGTACTTC. It translates to CASSLGGSRGNAETQYF.